This T cell receptor beta chain was documented in a study of cytomegalovirus exposure and HLA in healthy donors. To note about this clone: The target antigen is unknown.

The V end was cut by 0 bases, the J end by 3 bases, with 9 bases between. The V gene's germline CDR1 is LNHNV and CDR2 YYDKDF (reference sequence). CDR3 length equals 15 residues. Sequencing was performed with immunoSEQ multiplex PCR; in TCRdb, only in-frame clones are kept and a portion is missing. This sample carries some 260,000 clones, roughly 90% of them seen once, and the ten largest clones take about 12%. General study findings and limits: The listing of 150 or so TCR beta chains classed them as cytomegalovirus-associated. As was reported, the classifier diagnosed cytomegalovirus status with high specificity and sensitivity. A few CMV-associated chains were confirmed in vitro to be specific for CMV antigens.

The receptor comes from a man aged 18 to 30 in good health and CMV-seropositive. V gene TRBV15 combines with J gene TRBJ1-3; weak D call: TRBD1 (5 bases). Sequences were obtained from PBMCs. This chain's CDR3 is CATSRELGGGNTIYF. DNA of the CDR3: TGTGCCACCAGCAGAGAGTTGGGGGGTGGAAACACCATATATTTT.